The clone carrying this T cell receptor beta chain was seen repeatedly, ten times or more. Antigen specificity is unknown. The data were obtained in a study of early T cells in non-severe SARS-CoV-2 infection. Study-wide context: Unsorted whole blood bulk RNA was sequenced, with unpaired chains.

Overall study findings and caveats: The VDJdb matching leaned toward anti-spike CD8 responses and overlooked private and CD4 specificities.

Unique molecular identifiers tagged individual cDNA molecules. TCRdb re-derived calls from the 5' RACE reads in MiXCR, one entry per CDR3 protein. The table records roughly 66,000 distinct CDR3 sequences, around 9% of them present only once. Germline loops: CDR1 LGHNA, CDR2 YSLEER. V trimming: 0 bases; J trimming: 5 bases; junction bases outside the gene matches: 8. This CDR3 is built from 16 residues. The sample consisted of whole blood. The source of this sequence is an adult who was a healthcare worker with PCR-confirmed SARS-CoV-2 infection or an uninfected control (not recorded which). The chain uses TRBV4-3 and TRBJ2-7; 9 bases line up with TRBD1. The CDR3 protein is CASSQDWSTGGNEQYF. As DNA, the CDR3 is TGCGCCAGCAGCCAAGATTGGTCGACAGGGGGTAACGAGCAGTACTTC.